The entry below describes one T cell receptor beta chain. This CDR3 contains 16 residues. Looked up from germline, CDR1 is MGHRA and CDR2 is YSYEKL. The V gene lost 1 base and the J gene lost 2 bases, with 9 bases spanning the gap. The assay was immunoSEQ multiplex PCR, and TCRdb's table has in-frame clones only and misses some. The table has some 150,000 clones, roughly 84% seen once. This entry is derived from a study of blood T cell repertoires in COVID-19. Study context: Samples came from the United States, Italy and Spain, spanning acute and convalescent COVID-19.

The age range of participants was about 18 to 89 years, with residence in about two dozen US areas. Two negative PCRs, clearance, or symptom resolution were required of recovered Cohort 3 donors. The sequence was obtained from a man aged 50-60 years who had recovered from COVID-19. This chain links TRBV4-1 with TRBJ1-6; the D gene is possibly TRBD1 (6 bases). The sequenced material came from PBMCs or T cells enriched from blood (not recorded which). The CDR3 DNA reads as TGCGCCAGCAGCCAAGCTTCAGGGGCCTATAATTCACCCCTCCACTTT. Its translation is CASSQASGAYNSPLHF.